This TCR beta chain derives from a study of beta chain features in type 1 diabetes. Findings and caveats of the study: Any HLA-type effect on TCRB rearrangement remained unresolved here.

The V and J ends lost 5 bases and 7 bases respectively, with 18 bases between them. Germline V lookup: CDR1 SGHAT, CDR2 FQDESV (reference sequence). The CDR3 has 14 residues. Concerning this clone: Its cognate antigen is unknown.

Reverse transcribing all isolated RNA meant expressed TCRB transcripts were sequenced. The assay was immunoSEQ multiplex PCR, and TCRdb's table has in-frame clones only and misses some. The repertoire holds some 360,000 clones, with less than 20% as singletons. This clonotype was obtained from a woman aged 18-29 years in good health. The chain carries TRBV11-1 and TRBJ2-7, with D maybe TRBD1 (5 bases). The sequenced sample was naive CD4+ T cells from blood. This chain's CDR3 is CASSRGHSPLEQYF. In nucleotides, the CDR3 is TGTGCCAGCAGCCGTGGACACTCCCCTCTGGAGCAGTACTTC.